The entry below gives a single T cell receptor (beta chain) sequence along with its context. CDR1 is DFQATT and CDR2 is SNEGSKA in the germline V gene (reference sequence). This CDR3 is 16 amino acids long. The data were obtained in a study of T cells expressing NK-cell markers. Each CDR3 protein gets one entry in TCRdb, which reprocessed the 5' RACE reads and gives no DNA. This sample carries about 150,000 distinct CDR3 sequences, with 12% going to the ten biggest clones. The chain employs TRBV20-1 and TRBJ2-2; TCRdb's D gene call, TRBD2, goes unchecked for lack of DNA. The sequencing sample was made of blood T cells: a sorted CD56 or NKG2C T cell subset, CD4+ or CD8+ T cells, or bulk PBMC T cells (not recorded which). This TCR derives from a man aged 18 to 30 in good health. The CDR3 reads CSARAKKRQDTGELFF.